The 21 T cell receptor beta chains in this list originate from one sample, sequenced in a study of blood T cell repertoires in COVID-19. Sequenced by immunoSEQ multiplex PCR; TCRdb stores in-frame clones only, minus some. The data hold roughly 290,000 clones, with around 87% observed a single time. The sequenced sample was peripheral blood. The receptors originated from a woman aged 45-59 years who had recovered from COVID-19.

The genes are TRBV10-3 and TRBJ1-1; 11 bases align to TRBD1. CDR1 is ENHRY, CDR2 SYGVKD, per germline. This CDR3 has 15 residues. After removal of 0 bases from V and 4 bases from J, the junction contained 1 base not matched to a gene. In nucleotides, the CDR3 is TGTGCCATCAGTGAGTCGGGACAGGGGGGCACTGAAGCTTTCTTT. Translating gives CAISESGQGGTEAFF.

This chain connects TRBV7-8 to TRBJ2-3; tentatively, D is TRBD2 (6 bases). This CDR3 comprises 13 residues. Germline values: CDR1 SGHVS, CDR2 FQNEAQ. V was pared by 5 bases and J by 2 bases, with 8 bases between. The CDR3 spells CASSGGLTDTQYF. As DNA, the CDR3 is TGTGCCAGCAGCGGAGGGCTCACAGATACGCAGTATTTT.

The chain joins TRBV5-5 to TRBJ2-1, with TRBD2 identical over 9 bases. The V gene end was trimmed by 4 bases and the J gene end by 5 bases; junction bases not matched to a gene: 10. This CDR3 has 16 amino acids. Per germline, CDR1 SGHKS and CDR2 YYEKEE (reference sequence). In nucleotides, the CDR3 is TGTGCCAGCAGCCCTGACTTGCTAGCGGGGAACAATGAGCAGTTCTTC. It codes for CASSPDLLAGNNEQFF.

The V and J genes are TRBV10-3 and TRBJ1-3; D gene ambiguous. Trimming stripped 3 bases from V and 3 bases from J, with 15 bases between. This CDR3 region has 16 residues. CDR1 is ENHRY, CDR2 SYGVKD, per germline. The CDR3 spells CAISDGAGLGGNTIYF. The CDR3 nucleotides read TGTGCCATCAGTGACGGAGCGGGGTTGGGTGGAAACACCATATATTTT.

The chain recombines TRBV13 with TRBJ2-3, with TRBD2 matching over 8 bases. This CDR3 is built from 18 residues. After removal of 2 bases from V and 4 bases from J, the junction contained 14 bases not matched to a gene. The germline V gene has CDR1 PRHDT and CDR2 FYEKMQ (reference sequence). The CDR3 reads CASSLRTFLAGHSDTQYF. CDR3 nucleotides: TGTGCCAGCAGCTTAAGAACGTTTTTAGCGGGACACTCAGATACGCAGTATTTT. Variable domain in full (rest from reference TRBV13 and TRBJ2-3): AAGVIQSPRHLIKEKRETATLKCYPIPRHDTVYWYQQGPGQDPQFLISFYEKMQSDKGSIPDRFSAQQFSDYHSELNMSSLELGDSALYFCASSLRTFLAGHSDTQYFGPGTRLTVL.

V is TRBV4-3 and J is TRBJ2-1; 11 nucleotides agree with TRBD2. Per germline, CDR1 LGHNA and CDR2 YSLEER. This CDR3 region has 15 residues. V was pared by 0 bases and J by 9 bases, with 4 bases of the junction left unmatched. CDR3 loop: CASSQDSGRVGEQFF. The CDR3 DNA sequence: TGCGCCAGCAGCCAAGATAGCGGGAGGGTCGGTGAGCAGTTCTTC.

The genes are TRBV29-1 and TRBJ2-7; D unresolved. CDR3 length: 14 residues. Germline CDR1 and CDR2: SQVTM and ANQGSEA. V lost 3 bases and J 2 bases, leaving 14 bases between the germline ends. The CDR3 sequence is CSVEGSPHTYEQYF. The CDR3, as DNA: TGCAGCGTTGAGGGCAGTCCCCATACCTACGAGCAGTACTTC.

The chain carries TRBV28 and TRBJ1-5; no clear D. The CDR3 loop spans 14 amino acids. CDR1 MDHEN and CDR2 SYDVKM come from the germline V gene. Trimming removed 3 bases at V and 4 bases at J, with 10 bases between. DNA for the CDR3: TGTGCCAGCAGTTTCATGCAGGATAATCAGCCCCAGCATTTT. This sequence encodes CASSFMQDNQPQHF.

The V and J genes are TRBV5-1 and TRBJ2-1; D is possibly TRBD2 (5 bases). In germline, CDR1 is SGHRS, CDR2 YFSETQ. The length of the CDR3 is 15 residues. V lost 4 bases and J 4 bases, leaving 15 bases between the germline ends. The CDR3 DNA reads as TGCGCCAGCAGCGAAGGGCCGGGCGGGTACAATGAGCAGTTCTTC. Protein sequence: CASSEGPGGYNEQFF.

The rearrangement links TRBV18 to TRBJ1-2; 9 positions agree with TRBD1. Per germline, CDR1 KGHSH and CDR2 LQKENI. CDR3 length: 15 amino acids. V dropped 5 bases and J dropped 5; count of bases not matched to a gene: 9. The CDR3 sequence: CASSSHTGTGYGYTF. CDR3 nucleotides: TGTGCCAGCTCATCCCACACCGGGACAGGGTATGGCTACACCTTC.

The CDR3 sequence: CASSLVGGQGLHTQYF. CDR3 DNA sequence: TGTGCCAGCAGCTTAGTAGGAGGACAGGGGCTTCATACGCAGTATTTT. This chain connects TRBV7-8 to TRBJ2-3; 9 bases agree with TRBD1. The CDR3 has 16 residues. V gave up 1 base and J gave up 7 bases; unmatched junction bases: 9. Germline V CDR1 and CDR2: SGHVS, FQNEAQ.

The chain recombines TRBV6-5 with TRBJ1-2; 8 bases fit TRBD1. V shed 6 bases, J shed 5 bases, and the junction held 8 bases outside the gene matches. This CDR3 has 14 residues. CDR1 and CDR2 (germline): MNHEY, SVGAGI. CDR3 amino acids: CASSSTGERYGYTF. Written as DNA, the CDR3 is TGTGCCAGCAGCTCGACAGGGGAACGATATGGCTACACCTTC.

The genes are TRBV15 and TRBJ2-2; D gene uncertain. The germline CDR1 and CDR2 sequences are LNHNV and YYDKDF (reference sequence). The CDR3 spans 13 residues. Trimming left V 0 bases short and J 9 bases short, with 8 bases between. The CDR3 nucleotides are TGTGCCACCAGCAGAGATCCCCAAAGGGAGCTGTTTTTT. Encoded protein: CATSRDPQRELFF.

With respect to this clone: The junction differs from germline at one of its ends, possibly a read error. The gene calls are TRBV14 and TRBJ1-2; 8 bases align to TRBD1. In germline, CDR1 is SGHDN, CDR2 FVKESK. The CDR3 is made up of 15 amino acids. The chain's CDR3 is CASSQLSSGQGPGAF. Here the CDR3 DNA reads TGTGCCAGCAGCCAACTTTCCAGCGGACAGGGTCCCGGAGCTTTC.

The rearrangement links TRBV28 to TRBJ1-2; 10 nucleotides align to TRBD1. Germline V CDR1 and CDR2: MDHEN, SYDVKM. CDR3 length equals 16 residues. After removal of 4 bases from V and 0 bases from J, the junction contained 5 bases not matched to a gene. CDR3 region: CASSSADRGSNYGYTF. The CDR3 region has the DNA TGTGCCAGCAGTTCTGCGGACAGGGGGTCTAACTATGGCTACACCTTC.

The chain carries TRBV15 and TRBJ2-4; D gene unclear. The germline CDR1 and CDR2 sequences are LNHNV and YYDKDF (reference sequence). V was shortened by 0 bases and J by 9 bases, with 9 bases between the two germline ends. This CDR3 is built from 13 residues. In nucleotides, the CDR3 is TGTGCCACCAGCAGAGACTCCCCCGGCATTCAGTACTTC. Its protein is CATSRDSPGIQYF.

The sample holds one count of this clone. This chain connects TRBV11-2 to TRBJ1-1; D might be TRBD1 (5 bases). Germline V gene lookup returns CDR1 SGHAT and CDR2 FQNNGV. This CDR3 comprises 11 residues. The ends were cut back, 5 bases at V and 10 bases at J, with 11 bases in the middle. CDR3 residues: CASSGRGGAFF. The DNA of the CDR3 is TGTGCCAGCAGCGGACGGGGGGGAGCTTTCTTT.

The rearrangement links TRBV5-4 to TRBJ2-2, with 8 bases that match TRBD2. After removal of 4 bases from V and 1 base from J, the junction contained 3 bases not matched to a gene. Germline CDR1 and CDR2: SGHNT and YYREEE (reference sequence). The CDR3 runs 15 residues. CDR3 bases: TGTGCCAGCAGCACGGGACTAGGGAACACCGGGGAGCTGTTTTTT. It is translated as CASSTGLGNTGELFF.

The chain couples TRBV4-3 to TRBJ1-1; 7 positions agree with TRBD1. Germline V gene sequence: CDR1 LGHNA, CDR2 YSLEER. The CDR3 has 13 amino acids. V trimming: 2 bases; J trimming: 6 bases; junction bases outside the gene matches: 3. Here the CDR3 DNA reads TGCGCCAGCAGCCAACGACAGGGCTCTGAAGCTTTCTTT. This encodes CASSQRQGSEAFF.

This clone appeared a single time. The rearrangement uses TRBV30 and TRBJ2-3; 7 nucleotides align to TRBD2. The CDR3 extends over 15 amino acids. Per the germline V gene, CDR1 is GTSNPN and CDR2 is SVGIG (reference sequence). The J segment lost 0 bases and the V segment lost 4 bases, leaving 7 bases of the junction unmatched. The DNA for the CDR3 is TGTGCCTGGACTAGCGGACTCTCTAGCACAGATACGCAGTATTTT. It codes for CAWTSGLSSTDTQYF.

This clone occurred a few times. V is TRBV10-3 and J is TRBJ1-6, with 8 nucleotides matching TRBD1. With 4 bases clipped from V and 8 bases from J, the junction kept 13 bases outside the gene matches. Germline CDR1 ENHRY, CDR2 SYGVKD. The CDR3 sequence is 17 residues long. The chain's CDR3 is CAISAGTGRPFDSPLHF. As DNA, the CDR3 is TGTGCCATCAGTGCTGGGACAGGAAGGCCGTTTGATTCACCCCTCCACTTT.